Given below is one T cell receptor (beta chain) in context. What it binds is not known. This sample was taken from a study of siplizumab effects on memory and regulatory T cells. Assay used: immunoSEQ multiplex PCR; TCRdb lists only in-frame clones, some missing. The table shows roughly 100,000 clones, with approximately 94% occurring only once. Study-wide results and caveats: Apparently key alloresponse contributors, naive T cells also seemed more diverse than memory cells.

The sequenced material came from CD4+ T cells sorted from blood. The TCR sequence derives from a human donor in good health.

CDR3 sequence reads: CASSTSLPGQGENIQYF. CDR3 in DNA: TGTGCCAGCAGCACATCCCTCCCGGGACAGGGTGAGAACATTCAGTACTTC. This chain connects TRBV9 to TRBJ2-4; 9 bases map to TRBD1. The J segment lost 7 bases and the V segment lost 4 bases, leaving 15 bases of the junction unmatched. The germline V gene encodes CDR1 SGDLS and CDR2 YYNGEE. The CDR3 consists of 17 residues.